This T cell receptor (beta chain) comes out of a study of cytomegalovirus exposure and HLA in healthy donors (dated by TCRdb to the late 2010s). Context from the whole study: According to an earlier analysis of 587 of the donors, roughly 180 million T cells yielded 120 million or so unique TCR beta sequences and about 300 Gb of sequence data. The study combined high-throughput TCR immunosequencing, statistical association of individual TCRs with disease status, and machine learning to predict cytomegalovirus infection status. The number of typed donors differed by locus: roughly 629-640 for A, B, C, DRB1 and DQB1; about 520 for DQA1; roughly 600 for DPA1; and some 450 for DPB1. Because of strong linkage in the cohort, four or five DR-DQ haplotypes were treated as single units for association and clustering. A later analysis re-examined previously published TCR beta repertoires from about 670 donors and added high-resolution HLA genotyping to investigate patterns of TCR occurrence. Genome-wide SNP genotypes for about 65% of the 666 donors were used in a later genetic analysis, which treated that subset as a discovery cohort. Donor age, sex, ethnicity and CMV serostatus were collected together with the repertoire data. A separate validation cohort of 100 to 150 different subjects was used in addition to the 666-subject first cohort. An early release covering roughly 600 HLA-typed donors comprised about 310 gigabases of sequencing data and 65 million to 100 million unique TCR sequences. The study aimed to test whether cataloging public T cell receptors could reveal signatures of past pathogen exposure. In the later analysis, no new phenotypic data were used to find candidate immune exposures; instead, reliance was placed on TCR beta sequences and their occurrence across donors. Of the 350 to 400 genotyped donors, over 70% fell in the genetic ancestry cluster associated with self-reported Caucasian donors. HLA typing included class I and class II loci at four-digit resolution. In an earlier analysis of roughly 540 of the donors, high-throughput TCR beta sequencing was used to judge whether each TCR beta V gene segment behaved as functional or pseudogenic. Across under 500 genotyped donors of the cohort, an average of approximately 200,000 unique TCR beta nucleotide sequences per donor were sequenced, and 15% to 20% of those sequences were non-productive. The T cell repertoires of 700 or so subjects were profiled by immunosequencing and related to cytomegalovirus serostatus. All discovery cohort repertoires had been generated using a single sequencing platform.

In total, approximately 700 healthy bone marrow donors made up the cohort. At the time of sampling, all cohort members were nominally healthy, though unrecorded immune exposures were likely present. The donor was CMV seronegative and belonged to the group of around 400 seronegative cohort members. A peripheral blood sample was provided by each donor, and peripheral blood mononuclear cells were used for TCR beta sequencing. The Qiagen DNeasy Blood Extraction Kit was used to extract genomic DNA from the blood cell samples. The protocol used for the library was the immunoSEQ multiplex PCR assay. For the multiplex PCR, a mixture combining 60 forward primers for TCR Vbeta segments and 13 reverse primers for TCR Jbeta segments was used. Amplification of the CDR3 region of rearranged TCR beta genes was performed with a multiplex PCR assay on genomic DNA. On the Illumina HiSeq System, the amplified TCR beta libraries were sequenced as 87-base-pair reads. As for the authors' bioinformatics: A later analysis counted 65 million to 90 million unique TCR beta chains across the 700 or so repertoires, and 9 million to 14 million of these chains were shared by at least two donors. To remove PCR and sequencing errors, raw reads were error-corrected and collapsed into unique sequences using a nearest-neighbor algorithm that merged closely related sequences. Alignment of CDR3 sequences to IMGT reference sequences was used to assign V, D and J gene segments. For a sequence to be retained, a match of at least six nucleotides was required to both a V gene segment and a J gene segment. A rearrangement counted as productive if the CDR3 had no stop codons and remained in frame with V and J, and every other rearrangement counted as non-productive. CDR3 was defined according to IMGT convention as the region running from the second conserved V-encoded cysteine to the conserved J-encoded phenylalanine. The earlier analysis of 550 to 650 of the donors excluded any sequence lacking an unambiguous match to a single V gene segment. An earlier analysis of a few hundred of the donors called V segments functional above 56.7% productive rearrangements and segregating when the between-donor standard deviation exceeded 5%. A statistical classification framework was built for diagnosing cytomegalovirus status from the catalog of TCR beta chain sequences. In a later analysis, V and J genes were assigned by comparing TCR nucleotide sequences against IMGT/GENE-DB human TR gene sequences. In a later analysis, CDR3 sequences and most-parsimonious VDJ recombination scenarios were assigned using the TCRdist pipeline. In a later analysis, each TCR beta chain was defined by its CDR3 amino acid sequence together with its V-gene family, and reads lacking a unique V-gene family were excluded. In a later analysis, 550 to 650 highly shared, low-generation-probability nucleotide sequences were removed to address suspected cross-contamination and a sequencing artifact. In a later analysis, a clonal expansion index for each public chain was calculated from normalized within-repertoire ranks of inferred template counts. A later analysis computed generation probabilities with a VDJ recombination model fitted to out-of-frame rearrangements, and checked the results against IGoR. Hypergeometric tests were used in a later analysis to score TCR-TCR, TCR-HLA and TCR-CMV co-occurrence, with a repertoire-size bias correction applied to the TCR pairs. In a later analysis, false discovery rates were estimated by permuting HLA or CMV assignments 20 times. In a later analysis, co-occurring TCRs were grouped using DBSCAN, with TCRdist sequence similarity added in when clustering inside HLA-allele-positive subsets. For co-occurrence clustering, repertoires with fewer than 30,000 or more than 120,000 public chains were excluded, along with roughly 5 repertoires with anomalous nucleotide sharing. TCRdb holds this immuneACCESS table with in-frame rearrangements only. Some clones are missing; in checked studies, unresolved V genes explain under half, and the rest has no known cause. V, J and clone size are taken as reported in that table, and D and trimming were inferred from the DNA itself. This sample is represented by about 140,000 clones; roughly three quarters of them were singletons. Jointly, the top ten make up around 0.99% of the sample.

The germline V end is reduced by 4 bases and the J end by 0 bases; junction bases left unmatched: 5. CDR1 SGHNT and CDR2 YYREEE were looked up in the germline V gene (reference sequence). Including the terminal cysteine and phenylalanine, the CDR3 comprises 18 residues. The entry retains the CDR3 DNA only, 54 bases that are in frame from base 1. Broad study findings and their caveats: Broadly in line with IMGT annotations, most TCR beta V segments showed up in productive rearrangements about 90% or about 30% of the time in an earlier analysis of several hundred of the donors. In vitro tests confirmed that a few of the cytomegalovirus-associated TCR beta chains recognize cytomegalovirus antigens. When HLA alleles, especially DR and DQ, strongly co-occurred, TCR associations were difficult to assign to individual alleles. Across donors, most TCR sequences were observed very rarely, whereas some public TCRs were present in many individuals. Several of the top co-occurrence clusters appeared to be linked to parvovirus B19, influenza, CMV and Epstein-Barr virus, according to a later analysis. V-gene and J-gene trimming of TCR beta chains was associated with a missense DCLRE1C variant in a later genetic analysis, and the association was replicated in an independent cohort. The only immune exposure information available for the cohort was CMV serostatus. In a later analysis, most CMV-associated TCR beta chains were found to appear HLA-restricted, with HLA associations seemingly driven largely by CMV exposure. A cluster of highly shared sequence variants was judged likely to be a technical artifact of the sequencing pipeline. In a later analysis, TCR association rates were found to vary across HLA loci, with the most associated TCRs seen for DRB1 alleles and the fewest for HLA-C alleles. In a later analysis, some 18,000 TCR beta sequences were associated with specific HLA alleles at a false discovery rate of 0.05. Because some donors lacked HLA typing at each locus, the association tests relied only on the typed subset. Around 16 rarely observed V segments, including chromosome 9 orphons, were excluded from the earlier analysis of approximately 500 of the donors because counts were too low. The authors suggested that the approach could potentially be generalized to other disease states and immunological phenotypes. Some IMGT-functional V segments, including TRBV6-2 and TRBV6-3, could not be distinguished by the 87-base-pair reads and were therefore excluded. According to a later genetic analysis, donors in an Asian-associated ancestry cluster had fewer N-insertions in productive TCRs than the roughly 660-donor mean. The presence/absence analyses assumed that sequencing depth was roughly uniform across donors, and that assumption may not be true. The classifier was reported to diagnose cytomegalovirus status with high specificity and sensitivity in both the original and validation cohorts. A later analysis found that HLA-associated TCR beta chains were more clonally expanded and had lower generation probabilities than equally common non-associated chains. Only TCR beta chains were sequenced in this cohort, and the absence of alpha or paired-chain data limited detectable features. Correlated functional status among segregating V segments might reflect linkage disequilibrium, but an unknown experimental factor could not be ruled out. A further reported finding was that TCR beta sequences accurately predicted the HLA-A and HLA-B alleles for most subjects in the first cohort. In the study, 150 to 200 TCR beta chains were listed as associated with cytomegalovirus.

Of note for this clone: The antigen it binds to is not known. One base away there is no much larger clone; base qualities are not given.

The source of this sequence is a male donor in good health and CMV-seronegative. The specimen sequenced was PBMCs. The chain joins TRBV5-4 to TRBJ2-6; 12 central bases correspond to TRBD2. The sequenced DNA is TGTGCCAGCAGCCGGACTAGCGGGGCCCACTCTGGGGCCAACGTCCTGACTTTC. Its product reads: CASSRTSGAHSGANVLTF.